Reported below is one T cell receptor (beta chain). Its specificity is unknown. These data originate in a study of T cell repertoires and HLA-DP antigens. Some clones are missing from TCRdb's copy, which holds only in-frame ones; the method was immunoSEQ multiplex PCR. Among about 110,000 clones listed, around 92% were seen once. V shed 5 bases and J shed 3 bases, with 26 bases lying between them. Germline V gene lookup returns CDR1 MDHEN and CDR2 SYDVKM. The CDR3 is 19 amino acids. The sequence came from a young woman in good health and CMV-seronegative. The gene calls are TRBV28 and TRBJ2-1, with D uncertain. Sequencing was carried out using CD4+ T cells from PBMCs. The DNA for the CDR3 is TGTGCCAGCAGTCCCCTCCGTGGCAGGACCTATTCCCTCTACAATGAGCAGTTCTTC. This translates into CASSPLRGRTYSLYNEQFF.